One and the same sample provided the 24 T cell receptor beta chains below, sequenced in a study of blood T cell repertoires in COVID-19. Profiled with immunoSEQ multiplex PCR; TCRdb holds only in-frame clones, not every one. The data contain 120,000 to 150,000 clones, approximately 90% of them singletons. The sample consisted of peripheral blood. The receptor set was obtained from a woman aged 80 or older with acute or convalescent COVID-19.

The V and J genes are TRBV29-1 and TRBJ1-3, with D possibly TRBD1 on 6 matching bases. V dropped 4 bases and J dropped 5 bases, with 30 bases sitting between them. Germline values: CDR1 SQVTM, CDR2 ANQGSEA. CDR3 length equals 19 residues. DNA for the CDR3: TGCAGCGTTGTCCCAACACAGGGTCTCATACTCCCAAATCGAAACACCATATATTTT. It specifies CSVVPTQGLILPNRNTIYF.

This clone has just one count. The rearrangement links TRBV5-1 to TRBJ1-2; 11 positions match TRBD1. The ends lost 3 bases at V and 7 bases at J; junction bases unmatched: 11. Germline lookup yields CDR1 SGHRS and CDR2 YFSETQ. The CDR3 is 16 residues long. CDR3: CASSSYDGQGAVGYTF. In nucleotides, the CDR3 is TGCGCCAGCAGCTCCTATGATGGACAGGGGGCGGTTGGCTACACCTTC.

This clone appeared once. The V call is TRBV7-2, the J call TRBJ1-4; TRBD1 might be the D (6 bases). This CDR3 comprises 13 residues. Germline-derived CDR1 and CDR2 are SGHTA and FQGNSA. With 1 base removed from V and 8 bases from J, the gap between germline ends came to 8 bases. The CDR3 DNA reads as TGTGCCAGCAGCTTAGTGAGGGGGGAAAAACTGTTTTTT. Translating it yields CASSLVRGEKLFF.

The gene calls are TRBV7-8 and TRBJ1-6, with TRBD1 identical over 8 bases. This CDR3 comprises 20 residues. Trimming cost V 3 bases and J 0 bases; bases outside gene matches: 13. Germline loops: CDR1 SGHVS, CDR2 FQNEAQ. The CDR3 reads CASSLARTGSTSSYNSPLHF. The CDR3 region has the DNA TGTGCCAGCAGCTTGGCCCGGACAGGGTCGACTAGCTCCTATAATTCACCCCTCCACTTT.

The V call is TRBV4-3, the J call TRBJ1-2, with D possibly TRBD1 on 6 matching bases. The V end lost 1 base, the J end lost 4 bases, and 10 bases lay between the germline ends. This CDR3 contains 14 residues. Looked up from germline, CDR1 is LGHNA and CDR2 is YSLEER. CDR3 region: CASSQAGQLYGYTF. The CDR3 DNA reads as TGCGCCAGCAGCCAAGCCGGACAGCTCTATGGCTACACCTTC.

This clone was detected only once. The chain carries TRBV9 and TRBJ1-1; D unclear. There are 15 residues in the CDR3. Trimming removed 4 bases at V and 1 base at J, with 14 bases between. Germline CDR1 is SGDLS and CDR2 is YYNGEE. DNA of the CDR3: TGTGCCAGCAGCCCCGCCATTGGCAGGAACACTGAAGCTTTCTTT. It translates to CASSPAIGRNTEAFF.

The chain has TRBV5-1 and TRBJ1-2, with a tentative D call TRBD1 (6 bases). Trimming took off 0 bases at V and 5 bases at J, with 14 bases between the two ends. The CDR3 extends over 15 amino acids. Germline CDR1 is SGHRS and CDR2 is YFSETQ. CDR3 sequence reads: CASSLAAGAPYGYTF. The CDR3 nucleotides are TGCGCCAGCAGCTTGGCCGCGGGGGCGCCTTATGGCTACACCTTC.

The chain has TRBV5-4 and TRBJ1-6; D might be TRBD1 (5 bases). The CDR3 extends over 15 amino acids. V was clipped by 9 bases and J by 7 bases, with 20 bases between them. CDR1 SGHNT and CDR2 YYREEE come from the germline V gene (reference sequence). Written as DNA, the CDR3 is TGTGCCACCCCCCGGGGGGGAGGCGGGAATTCACCCCTCCACTTT. Amino acid sequence: CATPRGGGGNSPLHF.

The chain uses TRBV4-3 and TRBJ1-2, with TRBD1 as a possible D gene (6 bases). CDR1 is LGHNA and CDR2 is YSLEER in the germline V gene. V was shortened by 0 bases and J by 5 bases, with 16 bases between the two germline ends. This CDR3 is built from 16 residues. The CDR3 sequence is CASSQEKGHQGYGYTF. CDR3 nucleotides: TGCGCCAGCAGCCAAGAGAAGGGACACCAGGGTTATGGCTACACCTTC.

The chain joins TRBV7-6 to TRBJ2-1; 11 bases are a match to TRBD1. The CDR3 covers 17 residues. Per germline, CDR1 SGHVS and CDR2 FNYEAQ. Trimming removed 8 bases from V and 8 bases from J; junction bases left unmatched: 17. The CDR3 DNA is TGTGCCAGCGAGGGACAGGGGGTAGGGCCCAGGGTCCATGAGCAGTTCTTC. It yields the protein CASEGQGVGPRVHEQFF.

J is TRBJ1-1 and V is TRBV5-1; perhaps TRBD1 as D (5 bases). This CDR3 is built from 15 residues. Germline-derived CDR1 and CDR2 are SGHRS and YFSETQ. Trimming removed 4 bases at V and 0 bases at J, with 13 bases between. The CDR3 loop is CASSLDGHMNTEAFF. CDR3 in DNA: TGCGCCAGCAGCCTCGACGGACACATGAACACTGAAGCTTTCTTT.

The chain employs TRBV14 and TRBJ2-6, with 8 bases fitting TRBD2. The CDR3 runs 18 residues. With V trimmed by 4 bases and J by 3 bases, 11 bases remained unmatched. From germline, CDR1 is SGHDN and CDR2 FVKESK. CDR3 DNA sequence: TGTGCCAGCAGCCCGGGAGGGAGGGTTGCTCATGGGGCCAACGTCCTGACTTTC. As protein: CASSPGGRVAHGANVLTF.

The count of this clone is one. The chain combines TRBV6-2 or TRBV6-3 with TRBJ2-5, with 10 bases lining up with TRBD1. Germline CDR1 is MNHEY and CDR2 is SVGEGT. The CDR3 has 15 amino acids. The V and J ends lost 5 bases and 4 bases, in that order; junction bases with no gene match: 7. The CDR3: CASSRQGAPGETQYF. DNA of the CDR3: TGTGCCAGCAGTCGACAGGGGGCGCCGGGAGAGACCCAGTACTTC.

The rearrangement uses TRBV3-1 (or the pseudogene TRBV3-2) and TRBJ1-5; tentative D call: TRBD1 (5 bases). The V and J ends lost 6 bases and 3 bases respectively, with 9 bases between them. From germline, CDR1 is LGHDT and CDR2 YNNKEL (reference sequence). The CDR3 spans 13 residues. CDR3 DNA: TGTGCCAGCAGTCAGGGTTTCAATCAGCCCCAGCATTTT. Amino acid sequence: CASSQGFNQPQHF.

This clone has a single count. The rearrangement uses TRBV19 and TRBJ2-1; D not certain. V was trimmed by 1 base and J by 1 base, leaving 5 bases between them. This CDR3 is built from 14 residues. Germline lookup yields CDR1 LNHDA and CDR2 SQIVND (reference sequence). Written as DNA, the CDR3 is TGTGCCAGTAGTATAGGCGGTTCCTACAATGAGCAGTTCTTC. Its translation is CASSIGGSYNEQFF.

The chain carries TRBV5-1 and TRBJ2-7; possibly TRBD1 for D (6 bases). The CDR3 spans 14 residues. Trimming took 3 bases from V and 6 from J, leaving 16 bases between them. CDR1 is SGHRS, CDR2 YFSETQ, per germline. In nucleotides, the CDR3 is TGCGCCAGCAGCTCGATCGCAGGGGTCGGCGAGCAGTACTTC. It encodes CASSSIAGVGEQYF.

The chain links TRBV5-1 to TRBJ2-1, with unresolved D. In germline, CDR1 is SGHRS, CDR2 YFSETQ. Trimming cost V 0 bases and J 8 bases, with 15 bases left between them. The CDR3 contains 15 residues. This CDR3 is CASSLVENLRDEQFF. The CDR3 DNA reads as TGCGCCAGCAGCTTGGTTGAGAACCTCCGGGATGAGCAGTTCTTC.

The chain couples TRBV4-1 to TRBJ2-3, with 10 positions matching TRBD2. V was pared by 0 bases and J by 6 bases, with 6 bases of the junction left unmatched. Looked up from germline, CDR1 is MGHRA and CDR2 is YSYEKL. The CDR3 consists of 16 residues. The CDR3 spells CASSQDLAGGGDTQYF. DNA for the CDR3: TGCGCCAGCAGCCAAGATTTAGCGGGGGGAGGGGATACGCAGTATTTT.

The chain joins TRBV4-3 to TRBJ1-6, with D hard to call. The CDR3 contains 13 residues. Germline V gene lookup returns CDR1 LGHNA and CDR2 YSLEER. With 0 bases removed from V and 6 bases from J, the gap between germline ends came to 3 bases. CDR3 in amino acids: CASSQEANSPLHF. The CDR3 DNA reads as TGCGCCAGCAGCCAAGAAGCTAATTCACCCCTCCACTTT.

V is TRBV7-2 and J is TRBJ2-3, with TRBD1 as a possible D gene (5 bases). Looked up from germline, CDR1 is SGHTA and CDR2 is FQGNSA. V was shortened by 5 bases and J by 4 bases, with 16 bases between the two germline ends. The CDR3 spans 15 residues. CDR3 in DNA: TGTGCCAGCAGCCCATTGGGGTGGGGCGCAGATACGCAGTATTTT. As protein: CASSPLGWGADTQYF. Supplemented by reference TRBV7-2 and TRBJ2-3, the full variable domain reads GAGVSQSPSNKVTEKGKDVELRCDPISGHTALYWYRQSLGQGLEFLIYFQGNSAPDKSGLPSDRFSAERTGGSVSTLTIQRTQQEDSAVYLCASSPLGWGADTQYFGPGTRLTVL.

The V call is TRBV7-3, the J call TRBJ2-1; unclear D gene. The CDR3 contains 15 residues. V was shortened by 0 bases and J by 6 bases, with 12 bases between the two germline ends. Germline loops: CDR1 SGHTA, CDR2 FQGTGA. The CDR3 DNA reads as TGTGCCAGCAGCTTAACGTTTGCAGGCCGCAATGAGCAGTTCTTC. Protein sequence: CASSLTFAGRNEQFF.

The chain is built from TRBV2 and TRBJ1-2; D gene uncertain. Trimming stripped 7 bases from V and 4 bases from J, with 16 bases between. This CDR3 contains 14 residues. Germline V gives CDR1 SNHLY, CDR2 FYNNEI. The DNA of the CDR3 is TGTGCCAGCAAGGTTGTCACCTCGGGCTATGGCTACACCTTC. It codes for CASKVVTSGYGYTF.

DNA for the CDR3: TGCGCCAGCAGCTTGGGCGGGGGGCTCGACTATGGCTACACCTTC. Protein sequence: CASSLGGGLDYGYTF. The genes are TRBV5-1 and TRBJ1-2; possible D gene TRBD1, 6 bases. Trimming took off 0 bases at V and 3 bases at J, with 12 bases between the two ends. Germline CDR1 and CDR2: SGHRS and YFSETQ. The CDR3 is made up of 15 amino acids.

The rearrangement joins TRBV5-4 to TRBJ2-3, with D tentatively TRBD2 (6 bases). Trimming left V 4 bases short and J 0 bases short, with 15 bases between. Germline V CDR1 and CDR2: SGHNT, YYREEE (reference sequence). The CDR3 runs 16 residues. This CDR3 reads CASSPPRRESTDTQYF. For the CDR3, the DNA is TGTGCCAGCAGCCCGCCCAGGCGGGAAAGCACAGATACGCAGTATTTT.